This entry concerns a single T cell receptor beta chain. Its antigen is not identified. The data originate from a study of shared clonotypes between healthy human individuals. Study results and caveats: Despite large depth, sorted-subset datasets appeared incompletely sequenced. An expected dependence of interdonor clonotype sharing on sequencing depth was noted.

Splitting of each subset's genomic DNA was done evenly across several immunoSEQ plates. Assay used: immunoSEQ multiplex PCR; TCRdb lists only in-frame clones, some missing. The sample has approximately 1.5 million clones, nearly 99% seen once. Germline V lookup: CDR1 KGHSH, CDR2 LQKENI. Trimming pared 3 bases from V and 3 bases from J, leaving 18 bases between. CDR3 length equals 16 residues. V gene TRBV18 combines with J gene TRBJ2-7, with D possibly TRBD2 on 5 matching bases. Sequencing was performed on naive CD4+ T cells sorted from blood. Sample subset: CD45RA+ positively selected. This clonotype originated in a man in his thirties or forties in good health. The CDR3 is CASSPYVGEGGYEQYF. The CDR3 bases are TGTGCCAGCTCACCTTACGTAGGAGAGGGCGGCTACGAGCAGTACTTC.